This T cell receptor beta chain was identified in a study of OX40 agonist ivuxolimab in advanced cancers. The study's findings and limits: In the 0.1 to 3.0 mg/kg range, CD4+ and CD8+ blood T cells had expanded clonally by week 6. Some nonresponders additionally presented with little normalized T-cell clonal expansion.

Trimming took off 5 bases at V and 3 bases at J, with 13 bases between the two ends. The CDR3 contains 14 residues. Germline CDR1 LNHDA, CDR2 SQIVND (reference sequence). Clones were sequenced by immunoSEQ multiplex PCR, and TCRdb holds only the in-frame ones, with some missing. The sample shows some 83,000 clones, roughly 93% of them seen only once. On this clone: Its target is not known.

This specimen consisted of CD4+ or CD8+ T cells sorted from blood, obtained in a trial of the OX40 agonist ivuxolimab. This receptor was identified in an adult with an advanced solid tumor such as melanoma, head and neck, liver or kidney cancer. The chain joins TRBV19 to TRBJ1-1; no firm D call. The CDR3, as DNA: TGTGCCAGTAGTCTTGGTGGCGTCTACACTGAAGCTTTCTTT. It encodes CASSLGGVYTEAFF.